One sample yielded the 32 T cell receptor beta chains listed below, sequenced in a study of blood T cells in healthy people across ages. Through a sample-barcoded 5' primer and a J-beta primer mix, a second PCR was run for roughly 6 to 11 cycles. TCRdb re-called the 5' RACE reads through MiXCR, storing one row per CDR3 protein. The sample lists 1,800,000 or so distinct CDR3 sequences; about 39% were seen once. Sample: blood. These receptors came from a human donor in good health.

The chain couples TRBV28 to TRBJ2-7, with a weak D call TRBD1 (5 bases). The length of the CDR3 is 16 residues. Germline lookup yields CDR1 MDHEN and CDR2 SYDVKM. V was cut by 7 bases and J by 3 bases, with 22 bases left in between. This CDR3 is CASNPGPNKSNYEQYF. The DNA for the CDR3 is TGTGCCAGCAATCCAGGGCCTAACAAGTCCAACTACGAGCAGTACTTC. The full variable domain, completed using reference TRBV28 and TRBJ2-7, is DVKVTQSSRYLVKRTGEKVFLECVQDMDHENMFWYRQDPGLGLRLIYFSYDVKMKEKGDIPEGYSVSREKKERFSLILESASTNQTSMYLCASNPGPNKSNYEQYFGPGTRLTVT.

The chain is built from TRBV7-2 and TRBJ2-1; the D is unclear. The CDR3 has 16 amino acids. V was shortened by 1 base and J by 4 bases, with 14 bases between the two germline ends. Germline loops: CDR1 SGHTA, CDR2 FQGNSA. The CDR3 nucleotides read TGTGCCAGCAGCTTAGGTCGGCAGTTTATTTACAATGAGCAGTTCTTC. Amino acids: CASSLGRQFIYNEQFF.

V and J are TRBV28 and TRBJ1-5, with D perhaps TRBD1 (5 bases). V lost 5 bases and J 7 bases, leaving 15 bases between the germline ends. Germline V gene data show CDR1 as MDHEN and CDR2 as SYDVKM. The CDR3 has 14 residues. CDR3 DNA: TGTGCCAGCAGTGGGGACGGCTGGGAACAGCCCCAGCATTTT. As protein: CASSGDGWEQPQHF.

This clonotype was observed a few times. V gene TRBV29-1 combines with J gene TRBJ2-3; D call uncertain. V gave up 1 base and J gave up 9 bases, with 11 bases separating them. The length of the CDR3 is 12 residues. Per germline, CDR1 SQVTM and CDR2 ANQGSEA. This CDR3 reads CSVEGSGPTQYF. CDR3 sequence (DNA): TGCAGCGTTGAAGGGTCAGGCCCGACGCAGTATTTT.

This clonotype was seen a single time. A much larger clone lies a single base off, so this may be a read error. The chain combines TRBV4-2 with TRBJ2-7; tentatively, D is TRBD2 (6 bases). Germline assignment: CDR1 LGHNA and CDR2 YNFKEQ. This CDR3 has 15 residues. CDR3 residues: CASSQEAGSSYVQYF. The CDR3, as DNA: TGTGCCAGCAGCCAAGAGGCGGGGAGCTCCTACGTGCAGTACTTC.

The chain links TRBV12-3 or TRBV12-4 to TRBJ2-1, with TRBD2 matching 10 bases. After removal of 4 bases from V and 9 bases from J, the junction contained 9 bases not matched to a gene. The CDR3 runs 15 residues. DNA for the CDR3: TGTGCCAGCAGTTCGCAAGCGGGGGGGCTTCGTGAGCAGTTCTTC. This encodes CASSSQAGGLREQFF.

The V gene is TRBV2, the J gene TRBJ1-2; 9 positions match TRBD1. CDR3 length: 14 residues. Losses at the gene ends were 6 bases for V and 6 bases for J; bases not matched to a gene: 8. Germline V CDR1 and CDR2: SNHLY, FYNNEI. The CDR3 is CASSQLGQGDGYTF. The CDR3 coding sequence is TGTGCCAGCAGCCAGTTGGGACAGGGAGATGGCTACACCTTC.

This clonotype was detected a few times. This chain connects TRBV5-1 to TRBJ2-1, with D perhaps matching TRBD2 (6 bases). Deletions cut 2 bases from V and 5 bases from J, with 11 bases between. CDR1 and CDR2 (germline): SGHRS, YFSETQ. The CDR3 runs 14 residues. CDR3 coding DNA: TGCGCCAGCAGCTTTGGGACTGCGAACAATGAGCAGTTCTTC. This gives the protein CASSFGTANNEQFF.

J is TRBJ1-2 and V is TRBV20-1; unclear D gene. From germline, CDR1 is DFQATT and CDR2 SNEGSKA (reference sequence). This CDR3 contains 12 residues. Between the trimmed V and J ends, which lost 4 bases and 7 bases, there was a span of 13 bases. Written as DNA, the CDR3 is TGCAGTGCTATCGAGAAGGGAGGTGGCTACACCTTC. This encodes CSAIEKGGGYTF.

This clonotype was counted a single time. The gene calls are TRBV5-4 and TRBJ2-6, with TRBD2 as a possible D gene (5 bases). Trimming shortened V by 3 bases and J by 2 bases, and 9 bases separated the two germline ends. Germline V CDR1 and CDR2: SGHNT, YYREEE (reference sequence). The CDR3 is made up of 15 amino acids. CDR3 sequence: CASSWMGAGANVLTF. The CDR3 coding sequence is TGTGCCAGCAGCTGGATGGGAGCTGGGGCCAACGTCCTGACTTTC. Variable domain in full (rest from reference TRBV5-4 and TRBJ2-6): ETGVTQSPTHLIKTRGQQVTLRCSSQSGHNTVSWYQQALGQGPQFIFQYYREEENGRGNFPPRFSGLQFPNYSSELNVNALELDDSALYLCASSWMGAGANVLTFGAGSRLTVL.

V usage is TRBV12-3 or TRBV12-4 and J usage is TRBJ1-5, with D unclear. The ends were cut back, 3 bases at V and 7 bases at J, with 10 bases in the middle. This CDR3 region has 13 residues. The CDR3 nucleotides are TGTGCCAGCAGTTTTGCGGGTAGACAGCCCCAGCATTTT. This translates into CASSFAGRQPQHF.

J is TRBJ1-4 and V is TRBV20-1; the D gene is possibly TRBD1 (6 bases). The germline gives CDR1 DFQATT, CDR2 SNEGSKA (reference sequence). Trimming removed 7 bases from V and 7 bases from J, with 19 bases in between. The CDR3 is made up of 14 amino acids. The DNA of the CDR3 is TGCAGTGGCTATCGGGGAGGGGGTTCTGAAAAACTGTTTTTT. This translates into CSGYRGGGSEKLFF.

The CDR3 loop reads CSVEFTQEEQFF. In nucleotides, the CDR3 is TGCAGCGTTGAATTCACCCAGGAAGAGCAGTTCTTC. V is TRBV29-1 and J is TRBJ2-1; the D is unclear. In germline, CDR1 is SQVTM, CDR2 ANQGSEA. The CDR3 sequence is 12 residues long. V gave up 2 bases and J gave up 10 bases, with 12 bases separating them.

The chain is built from TRBV10-2 and TRBJ2-2; D perhaps matches TRBD1 (6 bases). Germline V gene lookup returns CDR1 WSHSY and CDR2 SAAADI. There are 14 residues in the CDR3. Trimming shortened V by 7 bases and J by 4 bases, and 13 bases separated the two germline ends. CDR3 protein: CASTGTRSTGELFF. Here the CDR3 DNA reads TGCGCCAGCACCGGGACAAGATCCACCGGGGAGCTGTTTTTT.

V gene TRBV9 combines with J gene TRBJ2-4; the match to TRBD1 covers 8 bases. CDR1 SGDLS and CDR2 YYNGEE come from the germline V gene. This CDR3 contains 17 residues. V lost 4 bases to trimming and J lost 5 bases; unmatched junction nucleotides: 14. CDR3 nucleotides: TGTGCCAGCAGCCATCATCCCTCGGACAGGGCCCAAAACATTCAGTACTTC. Its translation: CASSHHPSDRAQNIQYF.

This clonotype occurred a few times. V usage is TRBV29-1 and J usage is TRBJ2-7; unclear D gene. Trimming cost V 7 bases and J 4 bases, with 14 bases left between them. From germline, CDR1 is SQVTM and CDR2 ANQGSEA. This CDR3 has 12 amino acids. CDR3 region: CSAGGQMYEQYF. CDR3 DNA: TGCAGCGCCGGTGGGCAGATGTACGAGCAGTACTTC.

This rearrangement joins TRBV20-1 to TRBJ1-5; weak D call: TRBD1 (5 bases). This CDR3 contains 14 residues. Trimming took 6 bases from V and 5 from J, leaving 17 bases between them. Germline V CDR1 and CDR2: DFQATT, SNEGSKA (reference sequence). The CDR3 protein is CSAPQGAWDQPQHF. The CDR3 DNA sequence: TGCAGTGCCCCGCAGGGAGCATGGGATCAGCCCCAGCATTTT.

The V and J genes are TRBV10-3 and TRBJ1-5, with a possible D match to TRBD1 (6 bases). Germline assignment: CDR1 ENHRY and CDR2 SYGVKD. This CDR3 region has 12 residues. Trimming took 9 bases from V and 5 from J, leaving 11 bases between them. CDR3 in amino acids: CAMIRGYQPQHF. The CDR3 coding sequence is TGTGCCATGATAAGGGGGTATCAGCCCCAGCATTTT.

This chain joins TRBV20-1 and TRBJ1-1; D is ambiguous. Germline lookup yields CDR1 DFQATT and CDR2 SNEGSKA (reference sequence). This CDR3 comprises 16 residues. V was cut by 6 bases and J by 0 bases, with 20 bases left in between. The CDR3 loop is CSARLVGIHMNTEAFF. CDR3 nucleotides: TGCAGTGCCCGCCTCGTGGGGATACACATGAACACTGAAGCTTTCTTT.

This clonotype occurred many times. The chain has TRBV7-2 and TRBJ1-1; D is unclear. V lost 3 bases and J lost 7, with 12 bases in between. Germline V gene lookup returns CDR1 SGHTA and CDR2 FQGNSA. The CDR3 is 13 amino acids. CDR3 nucleotide sequence: TGTGCCAGCAGCTTGGACCCGAACCTTGAAGCTTTCTTT. It codes for CASSLDPNLEAFF.

This rearrangement joins TRBV20-1 to TRBJ2-5; TRBD2 agrees at 7 bases. V dropped 3 bases and J dropped 1; count of bases not matched to a gene: 5. Per the germline V gene, CDR1 is DFQATT and CDR2 is SNEGSKA (reference sequence). CDR3 size: 14 residues. CDR3: CSARRGTLQETQYF. As DNA, the CDR3 is TGCAGTGCTAGGCGGGGGACCCTCCAAGAGACCCAGTACTTC.

This chain uses TRBV12-3 or TRBV12-4 with TRBJ2-3; D gene uncertain. Trimming took 2 bases from V and 2 from J, leaving 14 bases between them. CDR3 length equals 16 residues. The CDR3, as DNA: TGTGCCAGCAGTTTAAGAAGCTATGCAGACACAGATACGCAGTATTTT. Translated, it gives CASSLRSYADTDTQYF.

Only a few counts were recorded for this clonotype. The chain is built from TRBV7-2 and TRBJ2-3, with D tentatively TRBD1 (6 bases). Germline CDR1 is SGHTA and CDR2 is FQGNSA. The ends were cut back, 2 bases at V and 8 bases at J, with 8 bases in the middle. The CDR3 extends over 12 amino acids. The CDR3: CASSLQGTTQYF. In DNA form, the CDR3 reads TGTGCCAGCAGCTTACAGGGGACTACGCAGTATTTT.

The genes are TRBV9 and TRBJ1-5; 10 bases map to TRBD1. Trimming at V came to 3 bases and at J to 5 bases, leaving 2 bases not matched to a gene. CDR1 and CDR2 from the germline V gene are SGDLS and YYNGEE. This CDR3 is 14 amino acids long. CDR3 sequence: CASSGTGGHQPQHF. The CDR3 bases are TGTGCCAGCAGCGGGACAGGGGGTCATCAGCCCCAGCATTTT.

This clonotype has ten or more counts. The chain combines TRBV10-3 with TRBJ2-7; 8 bases match TRBD2. The junction had 0 bases not matched to a gene; V was cut back by 0 bases and J by 5 bases. CDR1 and CDR2 from the germline V gene are ENHRY and SYGVKD. This CDR3 is 13 amino acids long. CDR3 sequence reads: CAISESRGDEQYF. In DNA, the CDR3 is TGTGCCATCAGTGAGTCGCGGGGGGACGAGCAGTACTTC.

The chain carries TRBV15 and TRBJ2-1; D uncertain. Germline CDR1 LNHNV, CDR2 YYDKDF (reference sequence). V was trimmed by 1 base and J by 4 bases, leaving 17 bases between them. CDR3 length: 17 residues. The DNA for the CDR3 is TGTGCCACCAGCAGAGTTAAAGTAGTAACCAAATACAATGAGCAGTTCTTC. This translates into CATSRVKVVTKYNEQFF.

This clonotype appeared a few times. V usage is TRBV18 and J usage is TRBJ2-7; 7 nucleotides agree with TRBD1. Germline trimming cut 6 bases from V and 5 bases from J; bases unmatched to any gene: 7. The CDR3 runs to 13 residues. Germline assignment: CDR1 KGHSH and CDR2 LQKENI. The CDR3 DNA is TGTGCCAGCTCCGACAGGGCTCCCCACGAGCAGTACTTC. It codes for CASSDRAPHEQYF.

Note on this clonotype: One end of the junction varies from germline; a read error may be responsible. This chain links TRBV5-1 with TRBJ2-3; D call uncertain. The germline V gene encodes CDR1 SGHRS and CDR2 YFSETQ. The CDR3 is 13 residues long. DNA for the CDR3: TGCGCCAGCAGCTTGGCCGGGTCAGATACGCAGGATTTT. Translated: CASSLAGSDTQDF. The full variable domain, rest sourced from reference TRBV5-1 and TRBJ2-3, is KAGVTQTPRYLIKTRGQQVTLSCSPISGHRSVSWYQQTPGQGLQFLFEYFSETQRNKGNFPGRFSGRQFSNSRSEMNVSTLELGDSALYLCASSLAGSDTQDFGPGTRLTVL.

This chain connects TRBV4-2 to TRBJ2-5; 10 positions agree with TRBD2. Germline V gene sequence: CDR1 LGHNA, CDR2 YNFKEQ. This CDR3 is 17 amino acids long. V lost 1 base to trimming and J lost 5 bases; unmatched junction nucleotides: 10. The CDR3 coding sequence is TGTGCCAGCAGCCAAGGTGGGATTAGCGGGGGGATCGAGACCCAGTACTTC. Translating gives CASSQGGISGGIETQYF.

The V gene is TRBV27, the J gene TRBJ2-7, with D possibly matching TRBD1 (5 bases). This CDR3 has 17 residues. In germline, CDR1 is MNHEY, CDR2 SMNVEV (reference sequence). Between the trimmed V and J ends, which lost 0 bases and 4 bases, there was a span of 19 bases. The CDR3 protein is CASSLSSPRAGIYEQYF. DNA for the CDR3: TGTGCCAGCAGTTTATCCTCCCCCAGGGCAGGGATATACGAGCAGTACTTC.

The CDR3 DNA follows: TGTGCCAGCAGCCCCGGGGTGAGTGGGCCCCACCCGGGGAGTTTAGGCACAGATACGCAGTATTTT. This sequence encodes CASSPGVSGPHPGSLGTDTQYF. J is TRBJ2-3 and V is TRBV28, with D maybe TRBD2 (5 bases). This CDR3 contains 22 residues. Per the germline V gene, CDR1 is MDHEN and CDR2 is SYDVKM. With 6 bases removed from V and 1 base from J, the gap between germline ends came to 35 bases.

The chain joins TRBV2 to TRBJ2-3; 7 nucleotides line up with TRBD1. V was pared by 6 bases and J by 4 bases, with 7 bases of the junction left unmatched. CDR1 SNHLY and CDR2 FYNNEI come from the germline V gene. The CDR3 is made up of 14 amino acids. Written as DNA, the CDR3 is TGTGCCAGCAGCCGCGACAGGGAACCAGATACGCAGTATTTT. Translating it yields CASSRDREPDTQYF.